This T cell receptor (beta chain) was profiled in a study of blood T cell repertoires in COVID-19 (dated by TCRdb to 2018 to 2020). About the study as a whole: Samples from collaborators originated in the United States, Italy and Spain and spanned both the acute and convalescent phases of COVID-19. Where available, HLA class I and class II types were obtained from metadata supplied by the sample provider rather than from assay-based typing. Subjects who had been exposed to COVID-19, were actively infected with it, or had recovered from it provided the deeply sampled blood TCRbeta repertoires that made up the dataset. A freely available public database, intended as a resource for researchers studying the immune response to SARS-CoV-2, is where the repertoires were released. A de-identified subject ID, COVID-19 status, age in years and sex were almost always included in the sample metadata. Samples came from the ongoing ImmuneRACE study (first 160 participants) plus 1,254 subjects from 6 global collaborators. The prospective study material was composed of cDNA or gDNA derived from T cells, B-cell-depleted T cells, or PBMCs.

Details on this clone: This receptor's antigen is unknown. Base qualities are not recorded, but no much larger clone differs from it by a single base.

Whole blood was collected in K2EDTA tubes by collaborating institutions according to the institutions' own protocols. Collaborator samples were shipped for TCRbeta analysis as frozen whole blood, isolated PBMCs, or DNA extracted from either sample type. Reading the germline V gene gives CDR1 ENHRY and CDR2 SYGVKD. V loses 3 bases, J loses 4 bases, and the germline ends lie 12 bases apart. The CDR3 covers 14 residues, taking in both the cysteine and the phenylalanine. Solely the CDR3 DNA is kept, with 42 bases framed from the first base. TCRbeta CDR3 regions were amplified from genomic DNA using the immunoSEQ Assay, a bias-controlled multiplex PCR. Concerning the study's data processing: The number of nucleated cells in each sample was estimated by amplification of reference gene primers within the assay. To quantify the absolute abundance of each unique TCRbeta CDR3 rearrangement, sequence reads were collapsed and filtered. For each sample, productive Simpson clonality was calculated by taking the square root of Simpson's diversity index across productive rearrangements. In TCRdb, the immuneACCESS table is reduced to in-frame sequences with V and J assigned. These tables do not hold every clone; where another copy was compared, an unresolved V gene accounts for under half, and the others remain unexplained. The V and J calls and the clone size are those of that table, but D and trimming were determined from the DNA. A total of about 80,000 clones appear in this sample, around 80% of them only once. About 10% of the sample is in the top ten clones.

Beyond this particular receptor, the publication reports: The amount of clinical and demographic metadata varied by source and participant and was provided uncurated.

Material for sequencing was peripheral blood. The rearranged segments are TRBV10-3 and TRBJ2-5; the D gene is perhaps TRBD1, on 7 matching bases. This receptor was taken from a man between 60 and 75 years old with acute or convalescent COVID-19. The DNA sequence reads TGTGCCATCAGTGAAAACAGGGGAGGAGAGACCCAGTACTTC. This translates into CAISENRGGETQYF.